The 8 T cell receptor beta chains presented below share a single source sample, sequenced in a study of Ad26.COV2.S vaccination and SARS-CoV-2 variants. Profiling relied on immunoSEQ multiplex PCR, and the TCRdb table lists in-frame clones only, not all of them. Counted here are around 140,000 clones, 80% to 90% occurring once; the ten biggest clones make up less than 6%. The material sequenced was peripheral blood, taken after recovery from COVID-19. All receptors come from a human donor who had recovered from COVID-19.

The chain recombines TRBV28 with TRBJ2-5; no definite D call. Trimming took off 5 bases at V and 1 base at J, with 14 bases between the two ends. CDR1 and CDR2 from the germline V gene are MDHEN and SYDVKM. The CDR3 has 15 residues. CDR3 in DNA: TGTGCCAGCAGTCCCCAACCGATATTCCAAGAGACCCAGTACTTC. Residues: CASSPQPIFQETQYF.

This clone was picked up one time. V gene TRBV5-1 combines with J gene TRBJ2-6; D uncertain. Per germline, CDR1 SGHRS and CDR2 YFSETQ. This CDR3 has 15 amino acids. V was trimmed by 2 bases and J by 0 bases, leaving 6 bases between them. The CDR3 spells CASSFGSSGANVLTF. CDR3 DNA sequence: TGCGCCAGCAGCTTCGGTTCCTCTGGGGCCAACGTCCTGACTTTC.

The chain is built from TRBV6-1 and TRBJ1-2, with D maybe TRBD1 (5 bases). V lost 3 bases and J 8 bases, leaving 10 bases between the germline ends. The length of the CDR3 is 12 residues. Germline CDR1 reads MNHNS; CDR2 reads SASEGT. The chain's CDR3 is CASSDPWGGYTF. For the CDR3, the DNA is TGTGCCAGCAGTGATCCCTGGGGCGGCTACACCTTC.

V usage is TRBV7-8 and J usage is TRBJ2-7, with D unclear. The germline V and J ends were trimmed by 5 bases and 6 bases, with 11 bases remaining between them. Looked up from germline, CDR1 is SGHVS and CDR2 is FQNEAQ. The CDR3 contains 12 residues. Here the CDR3 reads CASSPRFTEQYF. The DNA of the CDR3 is TGTGCCAGCAGCCCCCGATTCACCGAGCAGTACTTC. Full variable domain (remainder filled in from reference TRBV7-8 and TRBJ2-7): GAGVSQSPRYKVAKRGQDVALRCDPISGHVSLFWYQQALGQGPEFLTYFQNEAQLDKSGLPSDRFFAERPEGSVSTLKIQRTQQEDSAVYLCASSPRFTEQYFGPGTRLTVT.

This clone was counted once. CDR3 loop: CASSLTGHSGNTIYF. CDR3 bases: TGTGCCAGCAGCCTGACAGGTCACTCTGGAAACACCATATATTTT. The genes are TRBV3-1 (or the pseudogene TRBV3-2) and TRBJ1-3; D may be TRBD1 (6 bases). Germline V gene sequence: CDR1 LGHDT, CDR2 YNNKEL (reference sequence). The V and J ends lost 4 bases and 0 bases respectively, with 10 bases between them. CDR3 size: 15 residues.

This sequence joins TRBV6-5 and TRBJ1-6, with 8 bases aligning to TRBD1. This CDR3 has 15 residues. Trimming took 6 bases from V and 6 from J; bases not matched to a gene: 7. CDR1 and CDR2 (germline): MNHEY, SVGAGI. CDR3 residues: CASRSGGPRNSPLHF. CDR3 sequence (DNA): TGTGCCAGCAGATCAGGGGGCCCCCGTAATTCACCCCTCCACTTT.

The chain has TRBV28 and TRBJ1-2; unclear D gene. V was cut by 5 bases and J by 8 bases, with 21 bases left in between. The CDR3 has 15 amino acids. Looked up from germline, CDR1 is MDHEN and CDR2 is SYDVKM. CDR3 loop: CASSKNGGGLGGYTF. For the CDR3, the DNA is TGTGCCAGCAGTAAAAATGGAGGAGGGCTTGGAGGCTACACCTTC.

The V call is TRBV5-6, the J call TRBJ2-7, with D possibly matching TRBD1 (6 bases). The germline V gene has CDR1 SGHDT and CDR2 YYEEEE. CDR3 length equals 17 residues. Deletions cut 1 base from V and 2 bases from J, with 19 bases between. In DNA form, the CDR3 reads TGTGCCAGCAGCTTGTGGCCCGGACGGACAGCGCCCTACGAGCAGTACTTC. Amino acid sequence: CASSLWPGRTAPYEQYF.